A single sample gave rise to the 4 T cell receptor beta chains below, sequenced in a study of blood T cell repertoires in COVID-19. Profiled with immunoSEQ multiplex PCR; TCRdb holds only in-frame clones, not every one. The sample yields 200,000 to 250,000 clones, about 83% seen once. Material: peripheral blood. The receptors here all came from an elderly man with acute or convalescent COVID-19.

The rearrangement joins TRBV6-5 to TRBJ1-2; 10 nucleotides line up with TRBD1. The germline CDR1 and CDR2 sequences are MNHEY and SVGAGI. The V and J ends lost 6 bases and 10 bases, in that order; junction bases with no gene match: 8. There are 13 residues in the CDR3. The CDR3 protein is CASRGTGEVAYTF. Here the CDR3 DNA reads TGTGCCAGCAGAGGGACAGGGGAGGTCGCCTACACCTTC.

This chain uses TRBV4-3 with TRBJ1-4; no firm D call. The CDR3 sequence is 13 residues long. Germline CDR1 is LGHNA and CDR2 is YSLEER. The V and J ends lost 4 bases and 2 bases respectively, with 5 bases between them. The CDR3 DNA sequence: TGCGCCAGCAGCCTCCGTACTAATGAAAAACTGTTTTTT. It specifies CASSLRTNEKLFF.

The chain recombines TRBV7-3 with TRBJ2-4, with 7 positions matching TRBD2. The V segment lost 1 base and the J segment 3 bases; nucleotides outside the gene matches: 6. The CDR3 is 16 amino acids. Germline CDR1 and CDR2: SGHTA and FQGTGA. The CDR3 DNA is TGTGCCAGCAGCTTAAAGCCCGGCGGGGGCAAAAACATTCAGTACTTC. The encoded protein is CASSLKPGGGKNIQYF.

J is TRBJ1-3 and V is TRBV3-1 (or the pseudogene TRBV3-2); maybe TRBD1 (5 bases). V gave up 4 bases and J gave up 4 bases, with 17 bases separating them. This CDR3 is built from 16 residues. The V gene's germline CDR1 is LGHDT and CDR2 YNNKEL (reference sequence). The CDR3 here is CASSPVSGEGGNTIYF. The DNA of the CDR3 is TGTGCCAGCAGCCCAGTTTCGGGGGAGGGAGGAAACACCATATATTTT.